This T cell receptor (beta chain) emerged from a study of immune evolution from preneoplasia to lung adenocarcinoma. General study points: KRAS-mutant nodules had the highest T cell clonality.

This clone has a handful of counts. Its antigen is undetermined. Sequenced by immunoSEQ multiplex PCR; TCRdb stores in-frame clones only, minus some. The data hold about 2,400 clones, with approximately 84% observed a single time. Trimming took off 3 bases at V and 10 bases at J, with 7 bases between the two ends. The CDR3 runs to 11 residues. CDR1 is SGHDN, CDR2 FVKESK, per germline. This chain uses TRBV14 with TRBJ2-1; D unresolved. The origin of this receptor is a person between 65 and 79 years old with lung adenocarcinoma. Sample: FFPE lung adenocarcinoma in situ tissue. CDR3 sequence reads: CASSQAWEQFF. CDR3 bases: TGTGCCAGCAGCCAGGCCTGGGAGCAGTTCTTC.